These T cell receptor beta chains were read from a single sample in a study of immune heterogeneity within non-small cell lung tumors. TCRdb re-analysed the multiplex PCR reads in MiXCR, keeping a single row per CDR3 protein. In the table there are about 11,000 distinct CDR3 sequences, 25% to 35% of which are singletons. Sequencing was carried out using lung tumor tissue. The receptors shown here come from a woman aged 60-70 years with non-small cell lung cancer. Both conserved end residues are trimmed from each CDR3. Not every row has a clone size; where given, it reads once, few, many or a size class.

v_gene | abundance | CDR3aa
TRBV20-1 | few | SAGQTGNLMKRLF
TRBV2 | . | ASSPDGLNTEAF
TRBV7-3 | . | ASSSLPRGWVPYEQY
TRBV20-1 | . | SAGGGGMVETQY
TRBV6-2/TRBV6-3 | medium-sized | ASRPPHSTGTNSPLH
TRBV11-2 | . | ASSLDSGWVEENTEAF
TRBV7-2 | . | ASSLVGAGVGYT
TRBV3-1 | few | ASSSTGTSVGELF
TRBV28 | . | ASDRGGSKQY
TRBV5-1 | medium-sized | ASSLEGQTRGEAF
TRBV5-8 | . | ASSQWGTYEQY
TRBV11-2 | . | ASSRGTGDNEQF
TRBV5-8 | . | TSSLHMTAGGLDTQY
TRBV12-3/TRBV12-4 | . | ASSLTAETQY
TRBV5-5 | . | GSSSHGRSLNTEAF
TRBV10-3 | many | AISESSAGGLEQY
TRBV30 | medium-sized | AWSGGTVTYEQY
TRBV18 | . | ASSSLSDEQY
TRBV19 | medium-sized | ATEQQETQY
TRBV5-1 | many | ASSPGTAFFNYGYT
TRBV6-4 | . | ASSYGWGNGYT
TRBV27 | many | ASSLTSGSTDTQY
TRBV6-1 | few | ASRRTPSYEQY
TRBV6-1 | once | ASSPGTGVLHSPLQ
TRBV6-5 | medium-sized | ASSYWGGTNEKLF
TRBV3-1 | many | ASSQRGNEQF
TRBV15 | medium-sized | ATSRDSSRGLYEQY
TRBV3-1 | many | ASSHARGAGQY
TRBV9 | few | ASSVVGSGSLNEQF
TRBV20-1 | . | SSRTDTDTQY
TRBV11-2 | many | ASSSIVGTDTQY
TRBV20-1 | many | SATLAGVREQY
TRBV2 | few | ASSIKQGTQY
TRBV20-1 | many | SARDNAGAGNTIY
TRBV2 | . | ASSEAWYSIQY
TRBV5-1 | medium-sized | ASSSRTSGSTDTQY
TRBV7-2 | few | ASSLVAQGPTEAF
TRBV7-9 | medium-sized | ASSSQPTSGYT
TRBV14 | many | ASSLAGRRNEQF
TRBV6-5 | many | ASSYSPSGRDTQY